Following are 17 T cell receptor beta chains from one sample sequenced in a study of identical twins. TCRdb called the 5' RACE reads again in MiXCR, with one record for every CDR3 protein. The data show approximately 280,000 distinct CDR3 sequences, about 8.3% seen once. This same sample was also taken into another study, of yellow fever vaccine responses in identical twins.

Sequencing was done on a sample of memory (CD45RO+) T cells sorted from blood. These receptors all come from a woman aged 18-29 years in good health.

This clonotype has just a few counts. The CDR3 here is CASSEEGTSRNEQFF. Written as DNA, the CDR3 is TGTGCCAGCAGTGAAGAAGGGACTAGCCGCAATGAGCAGTTCTTC. J is TRBJ2-1 and V is TRBV2, with 9 bases identical to TRBD2. Germline V lookup: CDR1 SNHLY, CDR2 FYNNEI. CDR3 size: 15 residues. Trimming cost V 1 base and J 6 bases; bases outside gene matches: 4.

This clonotype was seen a few times. The V and J genes are TRBV12-3 or TRBV12-4 and TRBJ2-3, with TRBD1 identical over 12 bases. The CDR3 consists of 16 residues. V was pared by 6 bases and J by 2 bases, with 6 bases of the junction left unmatched. CDR3 coding DNA: TGTGCCAGCAGGACCGGGACAGGGGGCCCCACAGATACGCAGTATTTT. Its translation is CASRTGTGGPTDTQYF.

This clonotype has more than one count but fewer than ten. V usage is TRBV25-1 and J usage is TRBJ2-7; TRBD2 aligns across 10 bases. The J segment lost 2 bases and the V segment lost 5 bases, leaving 9 bases of the junction unmatched. This CDR3 comprises 16 residues. In germline, CDR1 is MGHDK, CDR2 SYGVNS. In DNA form, the CDR3 reads TGTGCCAGCAGTCCCGCCGGGCTAGCGGGAGCCTACGAGCAGTACTTC. Translated, it gives CASSPAGLAGAYEQYF.

This clonotype was picked up a small number of times. J is TRBJ2-7 and V is TRBV6-1; TRBD1 aligns across 10 bases. V lost 7 bases and J lost 2; bases outside the gene matches: 8. CDR1 is MNHNS and CDR2 is SASEGT in the germline V gene. The CDR3 is 15 amino acids. In DNA form, the CDR3 reads TGTGCCAGCAATCCCCGGGACAGGGGTACCTACGAGCAGTACGTC. Translating it yields CASNPRDRGTYEQYV.

This chain joins TRBV2 and TRBJ1-5; D possibly corresponds to TRBD1 (6 bases). Germline loops: CDR1 SNHLY, CDR2 FYNNEI. CDR3 size: 15 residues. V was clipped by 4 bases and J by 5 bases, with 15 bases between them. In nucleotides, the CDR3 is TGTGCCAGCAGTGGGACAGCCTGGCACTATCAGCCCCAGCATTTT. Its protein is CASSGTAWHYQPQHF.

This clonotype was detected a few times. J is TRBJ2-5 and V is TRBV2; TRBD1 aligns across 7 bases. CDR1 and CDR2 from the germline V gene are SNHLY and FYNNEI. V lost 8 bases, J lost 3 bases, and 9 bases stayed unmatched. The CDR3 has 14 residues. CDR3 DNA sequence: TGTGCCAGCCGCCGAACAGGGGCCAAAGAGACCCAGTACTTC. Encoded protein: CASRRTGAKETQYF.

This clonotype has a handful of counts. The chain carries TRBV29-1 and TRBJ2-2; D remains unclear. CDR3 size: 13 residues. Trimming left V 3 bases short and J 1 base short, with 6 bases between. Germline values: CDR1 SQVTM, CDR2 ANQGSEA. Here the CDR3 DNA reads TGCAGCGTTGACTACAAGAACACCGGGGAGCTGTTTTTT. As protein: CSVDYKNTGELFF.

This clonotype showed up just a few times. The chain joins TRBV2 to TRBJ2-5; D is undetermined. CDR3 length equals 14 residues. Trimming cost V 2 bases and J 5 bases, with 12 bases left between them. Germline lookup yields CDR1 SNHLY and CDR2 FYNNEI. In DNA form, the CDR3 reads TGTGCCAGCAGTGAACCGTCTGTCCGGGAGACCCAGTACTTC. It codes for CASSEPSVRETQYF.

J is TRBJ2-2 and V is TRBV29-1, with TRBD2 matching over 9 bases. Germline assignment: CDR1 SQVTM and CDR2 ANQGSEA. The CDR3 totals 16 residues. With V trimmed by 7 bases and J by 0 bases, 9 bases remained unmatched. CDR3 bases: TGCAGCGCCGCAGGGCGGGGGGGCGCGAACACCGGGGAGCTGTTTTTT. It codes for CSAAGRGGANTGELFF.

The CDR3 region has the DNA TGTGCCAGCAGCCGTGGAGGGGCGCAGGGGAATGAGCAGTTCTTC. Translating gives CASSRGGAQGNEQFF. This chain links TRBV7-6 with TRBJ2-1; D possibly uses TRBD1 or TRBD2 (6 bases each). V dropped 5 bases and J dropped 7 bases, with 18 bases sitting between them. Germline loops: CDR1 SGHVS, CDR2 FNYEAQ. The CDR3 is made up of 15 amino acids.

This clonotype was detected only a few times. This chain joins TRBV29-1 and TRBJ2-7; 10 bases agree with TRBD2. From germline, CDR1 is SQVTM and CDR2 ANQGSEA. Trimming removed 4 bases from V and 2 bases from J; junction bases left unmatched: 14. This CDR3 has 17 amino acids. CDR3 region: CSVVSQLTSGATYEQYF. As DNA, the CDR3 is TGCAGCGTTGTGTCGCAATTAACTAGCGGGGCTACCTACGAGCAGTACTTC.

The V call is TRBV10-2, the J call TRBJ2-7, with 7 bases fitting TRBD1. The CDR3 has 21 amino acids. Germline V gene data show CDR1 as WSHSY and CDR2 as SAAADI. J gave up 0 bases and V 1 base, and 21 bases lay outside the gene matches. The CDR3 is CASSELGFWARHRDSSYEQYF. For the CDR3, the DNA is TGCGCCAGCAGTGAGTTGGGATTCTGGGCACGCCATCGGGACAGCTCCTACGAGCAGTACTTC.

This clonotype was seen at least ten times. This sequence joins TRBV3-1 and TRBJ2-1; 11 bases are a match to TRBD2. This CDR3 contains 16 residues. Germline-derived CDR1 and CDR2 are LGHDT and YNNKEL (reference sequence). V shed 1 base, J shed 8 bases, and the junction held 7 bases outside the gene matches. The CDR3 bases are TGTGCCAGCAGCCAAGTTGGTAGCGGGGGGGTGGATGAGCAGTTCTTC. Translation: CASSQVGSGGVDEQFF.

This clonotype was seen only a few times. J is TRBJ2-6 and V is TRBV6-1; 7 bases align to TRBD1. CDR1 and CDR2 from the germline V gene are MNHNS and SASEGT. CDR3 size: 15 residues. Losses at the gene ends were 6 bases for V and 4 bases for J; bases not matched to a gene: 6. CDR3 sequence: CASRVDRDGANVLTF. In DNA form, the CDR3 reads TGTGCCAGCAGAGTTGACAGGGACGGGGCCAACGTCCTGACTTTC.

The chain uses TRBV6-1 and TRBJ2-3; D may be TRBD1 or TRBD2 (5 bases each). Germline-derived CDR1 and CDR2 are MNHNS and SASEGT. Deletions cut 3 bases from V and 0 bases from J, with 10 bases between. The CDR3 runs to 15 residues. The CDR3 reads CASSDWGSSTDTQYF. CDR3 nucleotide sequence: TGTGCCAGCAGTGATTGGGGGTCTAGCACAGATACGCAGTATTTT.

This chain uses TRBV29-1 with TRBJ2-3, with D unclear. The V gene lost 4 bases and the J gene lost 0 bases, with 14 bases spanning the gap. The CDR3 runs 15 residues. The germline gives CDR1 SQVTM, CDR2 ANQGSEA. CDR3 sequence: CSVANTTSSTDTQYF. CDR3 DNA sequence: TGCAGCGTTGCAAACACGACTTCTAGCACAGATACGCAGTATTTT.

V usage is TRBV20-1 and J usage is TRBJ2-3; D assignment may be TRBD1 or TRBD2 (5 bases each). The CDR3 runs 15 residues. Deletions cut 6 bases from V and 2 bases from J, with 18 bases between. Germline V gene data show CDR1 as DFQATT and CDR2 as SNEGSKA (reference sequence). CDR3 coding DNA: TGCAGTGCCCTACGGGACCCCAAGTACACAGATACGCAGTATTTT. Amino acid sequence: CSALRDPKYTDTQYF.